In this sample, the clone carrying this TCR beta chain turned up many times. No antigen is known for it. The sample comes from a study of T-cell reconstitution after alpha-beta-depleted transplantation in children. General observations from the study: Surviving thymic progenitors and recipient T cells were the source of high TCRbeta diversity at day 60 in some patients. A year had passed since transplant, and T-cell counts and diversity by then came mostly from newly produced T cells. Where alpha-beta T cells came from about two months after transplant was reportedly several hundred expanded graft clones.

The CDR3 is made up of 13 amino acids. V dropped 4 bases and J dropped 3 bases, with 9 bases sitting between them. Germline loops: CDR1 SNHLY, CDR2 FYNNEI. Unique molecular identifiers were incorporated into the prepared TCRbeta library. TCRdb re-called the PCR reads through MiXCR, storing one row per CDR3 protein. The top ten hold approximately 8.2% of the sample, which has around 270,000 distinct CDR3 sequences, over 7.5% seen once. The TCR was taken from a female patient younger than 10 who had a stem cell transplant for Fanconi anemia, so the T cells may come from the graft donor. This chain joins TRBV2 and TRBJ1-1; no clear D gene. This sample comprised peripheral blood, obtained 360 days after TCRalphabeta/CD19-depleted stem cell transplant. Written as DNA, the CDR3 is TGTGCCAGCAGTGGGGCCACGCACACTGAAGCTTTCTTT. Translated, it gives CASSGATHTEAFF.